This T cell receptor (beta chain) was sequenced for a study of OX40 agonist ivuxolimab in advanced cancers. For the study in its entirety: Ivuxolimab was an agonistic, fully human IgG2 monoclonal antibody directed against OX40 (CD134), a costimulatory receptor. Prior anti-PD-1, anti-PD-L1 or anti-CTLA-4 therapy was permitted, and checkpoint inhibitors had been received by about 37% of dose-escalation patients. Among the approximately 50 dose-escalation patients, around 19 had hepatocellular carcinoma, about 15 melanoma, 9 renal cell carcinoma and 9 head and neck cancer. In the dose-escalation cohort, around four fifths of patients were male, and the mean age was approximately 55 years, with a range of roughly 20 to 80. Partial responses occurred in three dose-escalation patients: two with cutaneous melanoma and one with hepatocellular carcinoma. Peripheral TCRbeta sequencing aimed to test whether ivuxolimab altered TCR sequence diversity and caused clonal T-cell expansion. The paper reports the monotherapy dose-escalation portion (N of about 47 patients) of the phase I ivuxolimab trial. Intravenous ivuxolimab was administered to patients every 2 weeks at six dose levels: 0.01, 0.1, 0.3, 1.5, 3 and 10 mg/kg.

The full study reports these points: Partial responders in the 0.1-3.0 mg/kg groups had among the lowest normalized peripheral clonal expansion, especially among CD8+ T cells. At doses from 0.1 to 3.0 mg/kg, clonal expansion was seen in both CD4+ and CD8+ blood T cells between baseline and week 6. The antigen specificity of the clonally expanded peripheral T cells was not determined. Low levels of normalized T-cell clonal expansion were also shown by some nonresponding patients. After ivuxolimab, more expanded clones were found on average in CD8+ T cells than in CD4+ T cells.

Patients with autoimmune disease history or receiving systemic immunosuppression were excluded from the trial. Peripheral blood for TCR sequencing was drawn from every dose cohort at baseline, at cycle 4 day 1 and at cycle 7 day 1. Samples came from an open-label, multicenter, first-in-human phase I dose-escalation trial of ivuxolimab. Adults with locally advanced or metastatic melanoma, renal cell, hepatocellular, or head and neck squamous cell carcinoma were enrolled in the trial. CD4+ and CD8+ T cells were sorted separately from peripheral blood before TCR sequencing. To sequence the TCRbeta CDR3 region, genomic DNA was isolated from the sorted cells. The immunoSEQ Assay was used for sequencing of TCRbeta CDR3 regions. Not all clones reach the TCRdb copy of this immuneACCESS table, which keeps in-frame sequences only. Checked studies attribute under half of the gap to unresolved V genes and leave the rest unexplained. In all, the sample holds over 75,000 clones, and around 90% of those were seen once. In total, the top ten clones hold 1.5% to 2% of the sample.

The germline V gene (reference sequence) yields GTSNPN for CDR1 and SVGIG for CDR2. V is clipped by 0 bases and J by 5 bases, and the sequence between their germline boundaries is 13 bases long. CDR3 length: 14 amino acids, cysteine to phenylalanine. The kept DNA is CDR3 alone, 42 bases in frame from the first base. A remark on this clone: Its antigen target is currently unknown. No much larger clone is present one base from it, and per-base qualities are unavailable.

The TCR sequence derives from an adult with an advanced solid tumor such as melanoma, head and neck, liver or kidney cancer. The V gene is TRBV30 and the J gene is TRBJ2-5, with the D segment identity uncertain. The sample in question was CD4+ or CD8+ T cells sorted from blood, obtained in a trial of the OX40 agonist ivuxolimab. The nucleotide sequence is given as TGTGCCTGGAGTGTCATGTCGCGTATGGAGACCCAGTACTTC. Its protein product is CAWSVMSRMETQYF. Outside the CDR3, residues come from the reference TRBV30 and TRBJ2-5 proteins, so the full variable domain is: SQTIHQWPATLVQPVGSPLSLECTVEGTSNPNLYWYRQAAGRGLQLLFYSVGIGQISSEVPQNLSASRPQDRQFILSSKKLLLSDSGFYLCAWSVMSRMETQYFGPGTRLLVL.